The 8 T cell receptor beta chains listed next were all sequenced from one sample in a study of T cell changes during pregnancy in multiple sclerosis. Clones were read by immunoSEQ multiplex PCR, and TCRdb kept only the in-frame ones, dropping some. The sample has 30,000 to 40,000 clones; 92% are singletons. The sample consisted of CD4+ T cells from peripheral blood mononuclear cells, taken in the third trimester of pregnancy. The source is a female donor with multiple sclerosis, enrolled in a pregnancy study.

The chain couples TRBV5-1 to TRBJ2-3; 11 positions match TRBD2. This CDR3 is 17 amino acids long. The V gene end was trimmed by 5 bases and the J gene end by 2 bases; junction bases not matched to a gene: 10. Looked up from germline, CDR1 is SGHRS and CDR2 is YFSETQ. The CDR3: CASSRRLAGGFTDTQYF. CDR3 coding DNA: TGCGCCAGCAGTCGGAGATTAGCGGGAGGGTTCACAGATACGCAGTATTTT.

The CDR3 coding sequence is TGTGCCAGCTCAAGAGGTGATGGGAATGAGCAGTTCTTC. It yields the protein CASSRGDGNEQFF. The chain employs TRBV18 and TRBJ2-1; D is unclear. Germline CDR1 KGHSH, CDR2 LQKENI. V lost 5 bases to trimming and J lost 7 bases, with 12 bases between them. The CDR3 is 13 amino acids.

Regarding this clone: At the DNA level, this CDR3 is encoded by other sequences in the same sample as well. The chain is built from TRBV14 and TRBJ2-5, with a possible D match to TRBD2 (6 bases). Germline CDR1 is SGHDN and CDR2 is FVKESK. CDR3 length: 16 residues. The V end lost 0 bases, the J end lost 0 bases, and 11 bases lay between the germline ends. CDR3 sequence: CASSQDAGLNQETQYF. The CDR3, as DNA: TGTGCCAGCAGCCAAGACGCGGGACTGAACCAAGAGACCCAGTACTTC.

The rearrangement uses TRBV6-5 and TRBJ2-7; 7 bases align to TRBD2. This CDR3 has 14 amino acids. V was clipped by 2 bases and J by 2 bases; unmatched bases: 3. The germline CDR1 and CDR2 sequences are MNHEY and SVGAGI. CDR3 loop: CASSYAGAPYEQYF. Here the CDR3 DNA reads TGTGCCAGCAGTTACGCGGGAGCTCCCTACGAGCAGTACTTC.

V usage is TRBV10-3 and J usage is TRBJ2-1, with D perhaps TRBD2 (6 bases). Germline V gene data show CDR1 as ENHRY and CDR2 as SYGVKD. V gave up 10 bases and J gave up 8 bases, with 12 bases separating them. This CDR3 is 11 amino acids long. The CDR3 DNA follows: TGTGCCACCTCTAGCGAGGATGAGCAGTTCTTC. Amino acids: CATSSEDEQFF.

The J gene is TRBJ1-3, the V gene TRBV11-2; no clear D gene. The CDR3 runs to 15 residues. Germline V gene data show CDR1 as SGHAT and CDR2 as FQNNGV. V was clipped by 1 base and J by 1 base, with 8 bases between them. This chain's CDR3 is CASSLVAKSGNTIYF. CDR3 DNA: TGTGCCAGCAGCTTAGTAGCGAAATCTGGAAACACCATATATTTT.

The gene calls are TRBV5-4 and TRBJ1-2; D is unresolved. The ends were cut back, 4 bases at V and 3 bases at J, with 16 bases in the middle. The germline gives CDR1 SGHNT, CDR2 YYREEE (reference sequence). The CDR3 contains 15 residues. The CDR3 DNA reads as TGTGCCAGCAGCCGGGCGCGGGGAAACGACTATGGCTACACCTTC. This gives the protein CASSRARGNDYGYTF.

The V call is TRBV5-1, the J call TRBJ1-1; 9 nucleotides line up with TRBD1. The CDR3 extends over 15 amino acids. Germline V gene sequence: CDR1 SGHRS, CDR2 YFSETQ. The junction had 6 bases not matched to a gene; V was cut back by 2 bases and J by 4 bases. The CDR3 spells CASSFTGGEGTEAFF. For the CDR3, the DNA is TGCGCCAGCAGCTTTACAGGGGGCGAGGGCACTGAAGCTTTCTTT.